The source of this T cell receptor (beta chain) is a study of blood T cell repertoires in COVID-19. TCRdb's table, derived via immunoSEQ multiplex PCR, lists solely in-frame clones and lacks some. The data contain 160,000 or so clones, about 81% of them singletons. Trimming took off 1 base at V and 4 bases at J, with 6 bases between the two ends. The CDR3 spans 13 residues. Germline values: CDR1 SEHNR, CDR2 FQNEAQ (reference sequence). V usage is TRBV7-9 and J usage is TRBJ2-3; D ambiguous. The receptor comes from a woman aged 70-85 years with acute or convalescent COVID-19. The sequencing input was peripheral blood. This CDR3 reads CASSLVEADTQYF. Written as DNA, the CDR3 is TGTGCCAGCAGCTTAGTTGAGGCAGATACGCAGTATTTT. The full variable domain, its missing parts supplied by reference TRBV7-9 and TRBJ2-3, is DTGVSQNPRHKITKRGQNVTFRCDPISEHNRLYWYRQTLGQGPEFLTYFQNEAQLEKSRLLSDRFSAERPKGSFSTLEIQRTEQGDSAMYLCASSLVEADTQYFGPGTRLTVL.